The 5 T cell receptor beta chains in this list originate from one sample, sequenced in a study of T cell changes during pregnancy in multiple sclerosis. Sequenced by immunoSEQ multiplex PCR; TCRdb stores in-frame clones only, minus some. The sample lists approximately 63,000 clones; around 91% were seen once. The material sequenced was peripheral blood, taken after pregnancy. These receptors all stem from a female donor in good health, enrolled as a control in a pregnancy study.

This chain links TRBV9 with TRBJ2-3, with 7 bases that match TRBD2. Germline values: CDR1 SGDLS, CDR2 YYNGEE. The CDR3 contains 14 residues. V lost 5 bases to trimming and J lost 1 base; unmatched junction nucleotides: 4. This CDR3 reads CASRRAGGTDTQYF. CDR3 nucleotides: TGTGCCAGCAGGAGGGCGGGGGGCACAGATACGCAGTATTTT.

CDR3 DNA sequence: TGTGCCAGCTCAGAAGGGGCAGGGGGCAACTATGGCTACACCTTC. This translates into CASSEGAGGNYGYTF. The genes are TRBV18 and TRBJ1-2, with 8 bases that match TRBD1. Germline-derived CDR1 and CDR2 are KGHSH and LQKENI. After removal of 5 bases from V and 2 bases from J, the junction contained 7 bases not matched to a gene. There are 15 residues in the CDR3.

The CDR3: CASSLIVKRGTASTGELFF. The DNA for the CDR3 is TGTGCCAGCAGCTTAATTGTTAAGCGGGGGACCGCCTCAACCGGGGAGCTGTTTTTT. The V and J genes are TRBV7-9 and TRBJ2-2, with 8 nucleotides matching TRBD2. CDR1 SEHNR and CDR2 FQNEAQ come from the germline V gene (reference sequence). V was pared by 2 bases and J by 5 bases, with 16 bases of the junction left unmatched. There are 19 residues in the CDR3. The full variable domain, in which reference TRBV7-9 and TRBJ2-2 provide the parts outside the CDR3, is DTGVSQNPRHKITKRGQNVTFRCDPISEHNRLYWYRQTLGQGPEFLTYFQNEAQLEKSRLLSDRFSAERPKGSFSTLEIQRTEQGDSAMYLCASSLIVKRGTASTGELFFGEGSRLTVL.

This rearrangement joins TRBV18 to TRBJ1-4, with D possibly matching TRBD1 (6 bases). This CDR3 is built from 13 residues. Looked up from germline, CDR1 is KGHSH and CDR2 is LQKENI. Trimming pared 9 bases from V and 5 bases from J, leaving 13 bases between. The CDR3 nucleotides are TGTGCCAGTTCCAGGGGCCGAAATGAAAAACTGTTTTTT. Its translation: CASSRGRNEKLFF.

The chain has TRBV30 and TRBJ2-7, with D perhaps TRBD1 (6 bases). Germline V lookup: CDR1 GTSNPN, CDR2 SVGIG (reference sequence). CDR3 length: 13 amino acids. V lost 5 bases and J lost 2, with 13 bases in between. In nucleotides, the CDR3 is TGTGCCTGGGGCCCCGGACAGACCTACGAGCAGTACTTC. Protein: CAWGPGQTYEQYF. The whole variable domain, filled in from reference TRBV30 and TRBJ2-7, reads SQTIHQWPATLVQPVGSPLSLECTVEGTSNPNLYWYRQAAGRGLQLLFYSVGIGQISSEVPQNLSASRPQDRQFILSSKKLLLSDSGFYLCAWGPGQTYEQYFGPGTRLTVT.